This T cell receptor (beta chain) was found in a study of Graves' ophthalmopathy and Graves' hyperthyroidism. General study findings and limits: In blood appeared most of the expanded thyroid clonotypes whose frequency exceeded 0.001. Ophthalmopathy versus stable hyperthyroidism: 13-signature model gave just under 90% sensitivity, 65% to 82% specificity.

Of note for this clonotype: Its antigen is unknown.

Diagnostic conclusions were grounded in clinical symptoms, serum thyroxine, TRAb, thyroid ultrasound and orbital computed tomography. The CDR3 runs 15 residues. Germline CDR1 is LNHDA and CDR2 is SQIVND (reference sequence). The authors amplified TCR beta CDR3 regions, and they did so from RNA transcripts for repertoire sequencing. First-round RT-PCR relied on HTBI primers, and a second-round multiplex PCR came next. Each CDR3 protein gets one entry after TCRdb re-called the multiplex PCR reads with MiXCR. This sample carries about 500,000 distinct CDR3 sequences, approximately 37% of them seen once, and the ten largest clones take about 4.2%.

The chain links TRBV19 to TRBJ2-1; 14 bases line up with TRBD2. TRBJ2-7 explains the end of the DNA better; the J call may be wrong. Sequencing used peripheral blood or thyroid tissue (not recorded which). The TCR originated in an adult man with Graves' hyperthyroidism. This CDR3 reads CASNRLAGGRNEQYF. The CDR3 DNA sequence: TGTGCCAGTAACCGACTAGCGGGAGGGCGCAATGAGCAGTACTTC.